A single sample is the source of the 26 T cell receptor beta chains below, sequenced in a study of cytomegalovirus exposure and HLA in healthy donors. Vbeta (60) and Jbeta (13) primers were used in the PCR. Assay: immunoSEQ multiplex PCR; the TCRdb copy retains only in-frame clones and omits some. This table holds 140,000 to 150,000 clones, 75% found once. Sequencing used PBMCs. The receptors here all came from a man in his thirties or forties in good health and CMV-seronegative.

The V gene is TRBV28, the J gene TRBJ2-7; D is unclear. The CDR3 is 13 residues long. Germline CDR1 is MDHEN and CDR2 is SYDVKM. V lost 2 bases, J lost 2 bases, and 7 bases lay in between. CDR3 DNA: TGTGCCAGCAGTTTAAGACTTACCTACGAGCAGTACTTC. Its translation is CASSLRLTYEQYF.

Here the CDR3 reads CASSSRGGAIGNTIYF. CDR3 coding DNA: TGTGCCAGCAGCTCTAGAGGGGGCGCCATTGGAAACACCATATATTTT. V usage is TRBV7-2 and J usage is TRBJ1-3, with 7 bases that match TRBD1. The CDR3 totals 16 residues. CDR1 is SGHTA and CDR2 is FQGNSA in the germline V gene. V lost 4 bases to trimming and J lost 3 bases; unmatched junction nucleotides: 9.

This chain links TRBV10-3 with TRBJ2-1; no reliable D call. The length of the CDR3 is 12 residues. The germline gives CDR1 ENHRY, CDR2 SYGVKD. V gave up 6 bases and J gave up 10 bases, with 13 bases separating them. The CDR3, as DNA: TGTGCCATCAGCGACCAGCGCCAAGAGCAGTTCTTC. Its translation is CAISDQRQEQFF.

The rearrangement uses TRBV25-1 and TRBJ1-5; the D is unclear. This CDR3 has 16 residues. Between the trimmed V and J ends, which lost 2 bases and 4 bases, there was a span of 15 bases. Germline CDR1 is MGHDK and CDR2 is SYGVNS. The CDR3 nucleotides are TGTGCCAGCAGTGAACGCTCAGCCGGGGATAATCAGCCCCAGCATTTT. Translating it yields CASSERSAGDNQPQHF. Complete variable domain (other parts from reference TRBV25-1 and TRBJ1-5): EADIYQTPRYLVIGTGKKITLECSQTMGHDKMYWYQQDPGMELHLIHYSYGVNSTEKGDLSSESTVSRIRTEHFPLTLESARPSHTSQYLCASSERSAGDNQPQHFGDGTRLSIL.

The gene calls are TRBV28 and TRBJ2-2; 9 positions agree with TRBD1. The CDR3 loop spans 16 amino acids. The J segment lost 1 base and the V segment lost 9 bases, leaving 9 bases of the junction unmatched. Germline V lookup: CDR1 MDHEN, CDR2 SYDVKM. CDR3 in DNA: TGTGCCAGTTGGGACAGGGCGGTTGAGAACACCGGGGAGCTGTTTTTT. Amino acid sequence: CASWDRAVENTGELFF.

The rearrangement joins TRBV5-4 to TRBJ2-5; possibly TRBD1 for D (6 bases). Germline lookup yields CDR1 SGHNT and CDR2 YYREEE (reference sequence). Trimming shortened V by 7 bases and J by 3 bases, and 19 bases separated the two germline ends. The CDR3 is 15 residues long. CDR3 region: CASSSDSRDKETQYF. The CDR3 DNA reads TGTGCCAGCTCGTCGGACAGTCGCGACAAAGAGACCCAGTACTTC.

J is TRBJ2-7 and V is TRBV19, with a tentative D call TRBD1 (5 bases). The V end was cut by 5 bases, the J end by 0 bases, with 11 bases between. The CDR3 length is 14 residues. CDR1 is LNHDA and CDR2 is SQIVND in the germline V gene (reference sequence). This CDR3 is CASSRQHPSYEQYF. CDR3 coding DNA: TGTGCCAGTAGTCGACAGCATCCCTCCTACGAGCAGTACTTC.

This clone has a handful of counts. The V and J genes are TRBV7-3 and TRBJ2-3, with 7 bases matching TRBD1. The CDR3 spans 15 residues. After removal of 5 bases from V and 2 bases from J, the junction contained 7 bases not matched to a gene. From germline, CDR1 is SGHTA and CDR2 FQGTGA. As DNA, the CDR3 is TGTGCCAGCAGCCCCTTCGGGACAGCCACAGATACGCAGTATTTT. This sequence encodes CASSPFGTATDTQYF.

The chain couples TRBV2 to TRBJ2-1, with 8 bases identical to TRBD2. Germline V gene data show CDR1 as SNHLY and CDR2 as FYNNEI. The CDR3 extends over 15 amino acids. J was trimmed by 4 bases and V by 3 bases; bases with no gene match: 5. The CDR3 is CASSDQAGEYNEQFF. CDR3 in DNA: TGTGCCAGCAGTGATCAAGCGGGAGAGTACAATGAGCAGTTCTTC.

The genes are TRBV7-9 and TRBJ1-6; D not resolved. This CDR3 spans 16 amino acids. The germline CDR1 and CDR2 sequences are SEHNR and FQNEAQ (reference sequence). Trimming took off 3 bases at V and 0 bases at J, with 9 bases between the two ends. The CDR3, as DNA: TGTGCCAGCAGCTTCTGGAGGAGCTCCTATAATTCACCCCTCCACTTT. Translating it yields CASSFWRSSYNSPLHF. Supplemented by reference TRBV7-9 and TRBJ1-6, the full variable domain reads DTGVSQNPRHKITKRGQNVTFRCDPISEHNRLYWYRQTLGQGPEFLTYFQNEAQLEKSRLLSDRFSAERPKGSFSTLEIQRTEQGDSAMYLCASSFWRSSYNSPLHFGNGTRLTVT.

V usage is TRBV11-2 and J usage is TRBJ2-7, with D tentatively TRBD2 (6 bases). Trimming left V 7 bases short and J 0 bases short, with 19 bases between. This CDR3 is built from 16 residues. The germline V gene encodes CDR1 SGHAT and CDR2 FQNNGV. CDR3 in DNA: TGTGCCAGCAACCTGGGGGGTAGCGTGAGCTCCTACGAGCAGTACTTC. Translated, it gives CASNLGGSVSSYEQYF. Based on the CDR3 plus reference TRBV11-2 and TRBJ2-7, the full variable domain is EAGVAQSPRYKIIEKRQSVAFWCNPISGHATLYWYQQILGQGPKLLIQFQNNGVVDDSQLPKDRFSAERLKGVDSTLKIQPAKLEDSAVYLCASNLGGSVSSYEQYFGPGTRLTVT.

The rearrangement joins TRBV11-3 to TRBJ2-1; D may be TRBD2 (6 bases). Germline V gene lookup returns CDR1 SGHNT and CDR2 YENEEA. V was clipped by 5 bases and J by 8 bases, with 22 bases between them. The CDR3 extends over 16 amino acids. The CDR3 protein is CASSGAGTGAVYEQFF. The CDR3 region has the DNA TGTGCCAGCAGCGGGGCGGGGACGGGAGCTGTCTATGAGCAGTTCTTC.

The chain joins TRBV9 to TRBJ2-5; D may be TRBD2 (6 bases). Trimming shortened V by 0 bases and J by 3 bases, and 9 bases separated the two germline ends. CDR1 is SGDLS, CDR2 YYNGEE, per germline. CDR3 length: 14 residues. For the CDR3, the DNA is TGTGCCAGCAGCGTAGACGGAGGGGAAGAGACCCAGTACTTC. The encoded protein is CASSVDGGEETQYF.

The chain couples TRBV5-4 to TRBJ2-7, with D possibly matching TRBD2 (6 bases). The CDR3 is made up of 15 amino acids. Germline CDR1 SGHNT, CDR2 YYREEE (reference sequence). Trimming pared 4 bases from V and 0 bases from J, leaving 14 bases between. The CDR3: CASSRRDGGSYEQYF. CDR3 bases: TGTGCCAGCAGCCGCCGGGACGGGGGCTCCTACGAGCAGTACTTC.

This clone was seen only a few times. This chain connects TRBV10-3 to TRBJ2-2; D uncertain. V lost 3 bases, J lost 2 bases, and 10 bases lay in between. The CDR3 consists of 15 residues. CDR1 and CDR2 from the germline V gene are ENHRY and SYGVKD. Here the CDR3 DNA reads TGTGCCATCAGTGACCAACAGATTAACACCGGGGAGCTGTTTTTT. It translates to CAISDQQINTGELFF.

The chain is built from TRBV28 and TRBJ2-1; a weak D match, TRBD2 (6 bases). CDR3 length: 15 amino acids. Germline CDR1 reads MDHEN; CDR2 reads SYDVKM. The V end lost 6 bases, the J end lost 7 bases, and 19 bases lay between the germline ends. DNA for the CDR3: TGTGCCAGCAGCCCCCTCGAAAGGAGGGAAAATGAGCAGTTCTTC. Protein: CASSPLERRENEQFF.

This chain connects TRBV5-5 to TRBJ1-5; a possible D gene is TRBD1 (5 bases). Trimming cost V 2 bases and J 5 bases, with 8 bases left between them. The CDR3 contains 13 residues. Germline assignment: CDR1 SGHKS and CDR2 YYEKEE (reference sequence). The CDR3 sequence is CASSFGGDQPQHF. CDR3 bases: TGTGCCAGCAGCTTTGGGGGGGATCAGCCCCAGCATTTT.

The V and J genes are TRBV27 and TRBJ2-3; 7 bases are a match to TRBD2. Trimming at V came to 5 bases and at J to 11 bases, leaving 25 bases not matched to a gene. There are 18 residues in the CDR3. Germline CDR1 reads MNHEY; CDR2 reads SMNVEV (reference sequence). As DNA, the CDR3 is TGTGCCAGCAGTCCGTCCTCGGGACGGGAGGTCCCGTTGGGGAGGCAGTATTTT. This gives the protein CASSPSSGREVPLGRQYF.

Details on this clone: One end of the junction varies from germline; a read error may be responsible. This chain joins TRBV18 and TRBJ2-7; D might be TRBD1 (6 bases). The CDR3 covers 14 residues. In germline, CDR1 is KGHSH, CDR2 LQKENI. Written as DNA, the CDR3 is TGTGCCAGCTCACCCACAGGGACCTCCCACGAGCAGTACTTC. Translation gives CASSPTGTSHEQYF.

V gene TRBV19 combines with J gene TRBJ2-5; D is perhaps TRBD2 (6 bases). V was cut by 7 bases and J by 2 bases, with 20 bases left in between. Germline CDR1 is LNHDA and CDR2 is SQIVND (reference sequence). This CDR3 is built from 16 residues. CDR3: CASNQPGAGTQETQYF. For the CDR3, the DNA is TGTGCCAGTAACCAACCCGGGGCAGGGACTCAAGAGACCCAGTACTTC.

This chain uses TRBV7-6 with TRBJ2-6; maybe TRBD1 (5 bases). CDR1 and CDR2 from the germline V gene are SGHVS and FNYEAQ. The CDR3 length is 15 residues. V shed 5 bases and J shed 2 bases, with 10 bases lying between them. CDR3 residues: CASSPQGPGANVLTF. CDR3 sequence (DNA): TGTGCCAGCAGCCCCCAGGGCCCTGGGGCCAACGTCCTGACTTTC.

The chain combines TRBV28 with TRBJ2-7; 8 positions agree with TRBD1. Germline CDR1 reads MDHEN; CDR2 reads SYDVKM. There are 16 residues in the CDR3. Losses at the gene ends were 4 bases for V and 9 bases for J; bases not matched to a gene: 17. This CDR3 is CASSSGQVTTKFRQYF. CDR3 DNA: TGTGCCAGCAGTTCGGGACAGGTTACGACTAAATTTAGGCAGTACTTC.

The V call is TRBV10-3, the J call TRBJ2-5; a possible D gene is TRBD1 (6 bases). This CDR3 spans 15 amino acids. Germline V gives CDR1 ENHRY, CDR2 SYGVKD. The V gene lost 0 bases and the J gene lost 2 bases, with 10 bases spanning the gap. The CDR3 bases are TGTGCCATCAGTGAGTCGACAGGCGGACAAGAGACCCAGTACTTC. Protein sequence: CAISESTGGQETQYF.

This clone was picked up one time. The gene calls are TRBV9 and TRBJ2-1, with D maybe TRBD1 (6 bases). The V gene lost 3 bases and the J gene lost 0 bases, with 13 bases spanning the gap. The length of the CDR3 is 16 residues. Germline V lookup: CDR1 SGDLS, CDR2 YYNGEE. DNA of the CDR3: TGTGCCAGCAGCGCCACAGCGGACAGCTCCTACAATGAGCAGTTCTTC. It is translated as CASSATADSSYNEQFF.

This clone was counted only a few times. The CDR3: CASSLGEKTPLHF. The CDR3 coding sequence is TGTGCCAGCAGTTTAGGAGAGAAAACACCCCTCCACTTT. V and J are TRBV27 and TRBJ1-6; D gene uncertain. V was clipped by 2 bases and J by 11 bases, with 10 bases between them. Germline loops: CDR1 MNHEY, CDR2 SMNVEV (reference sequence). This CDR3 region has 13 residues.

In its sample, this clone was seen a few times. V usage is TRBV2 and J usage is TRBJ2-5, with 10 bases that match TRBD1. Gene TRBJ2-7 matches the end of the DNA better, so the J call may be wrong. CDR1 is SNHLY, CDR2 FYNNEI, per germline. There are 15 residues in the CDR3. The CDR3 loop is CASRRDRGRDYEQYF. CDR3 DNA: TGTGCCAGCAGGCGCGACAGGGGGCGGGACTACGAGCAGTACTTC.